Listed below are T cell receptor beta chains from one sample, sequenced in a study of graft-versus-host responses after intestinal transplantation. TCRdb's table, derived via immunoSEQ multiplex PCR, lists solely in-frame clones and lacks some. The profile shows approximately 82,000 clones, roughly 93% of them singletons. Their antigen targets remain unknown. This specimen consisted of unstimulated CD8+ T cells sorted from spleen or lymph node cells, obtained before transplant. These receptors all stem from a human donor who was the organ donor for an intestinal transplant. Both conserved end residues are part of each CDR3. Each record gives: J gene, D gene, V gene, clone size, CDR3 DNA, CDR3 protein. A D gene is named only where the DNA matches it firmly. Expanded clones are given a class, and other clones once, few, many or no size at all.

J gene: TRBJ2-1; D gene: .; V gene: TRBV21-1; clone size: once; CDR3 DNA: TGTGCCAGCAGTCTAATGCCCCCCCAAGTGCTCTTC; CDR3 protein: CASSLMPPQVLF
J gene: TRBJ1-1; D gene: .; V gene: TRBV5-6; clone size: .; CDR3 DNA: TGTGCCAGCAGCTTGTTTTGGACAGCCAACACTGAAGCTTTCTTT; CDR3 protein: CASSLFWTANTEAFF
J gene: TRBJ1-3; D gene: .; V gene: TRBV5-1; clone size: .; CDR3 DNA: TGCGCCAGCAGCTTGGACAGACGCTCCGGAAACACCATATATTTT; CDR3 protein: CASSLDRRSGNTIYF
J gene: TRBJ2-1; D gene: TRBD2; V gene: TRBV5-4; clone size: .; CDR3 DNA: TGTGCCAGCAGATCTACAACTAGCGTCAATGAGCAGTTCTTC; CDR3 protein: CASRSTTSVNEQFF
J gene: TRBJ2-7; D gene: TRBD1; V gene: TRBV5-5; clone size: .; CDR3 DNA: TGTGCCAGCACCCCCTCGACAGGGCGAAACGAGCAGTACTTC; CDR3 protein: CASTPSTGRNEQYF
J gene: TRBJ1-2; D gene: .; V gene: TRBV7-2; clone size: .; CDR3 DNA: TGTGCCAGCAGCTTAGTATTCGACACCGCTTTCTATGGCTACACCTTC; CDR3 protein: CASSLVFDTAFYGYTF
J gene: TRBJ2-1; D gene: TRBD2; V gene: TRBV19; clone size: .; CDR3 DNA: TGTGCCAGTGGGACTAGCGGTTACAATGAGCAGTTCTTC; CDR3 protein: CASGTSGYNEQFF
J gene: TRBJ1-1; D gene: .; V gene: TRBV5-4; clone size: .; CDR3 DNA: TGTGCCAGCAGCTCCCGGGGGGCCGCTTTCTTT; CDR3 protein: CASSSRGAAFF
J gene: TRBJ2-2; D gene: .; V gene: TRBV27; clone size: .; CDR3 DNA: TGTGCCAGCAGTTTTTGGGGGAGGAGGACCGGGGAGCTGTTTTTT; CDR3 protein: CASSFWGRRTGELFF
J gene: TRBJ2-1; D gene: TRBD1; V gene: TRBV6-5; clone size: once; CDR3 DNA: TGTGCCAGCAGTGACAGGGGTGGAGACAATGAGCAGTTCTTC; CDR3 protein: CASSDRGGDNEQFF
J gene: TRBJ2-7; D gene: TRBD2; V gene: TRBV5-1; clone size: .; CDR3 DNA: TGCGCCAGCAGCTTGACGCTAGCGGGGGGTCCACCCTACGAGCAGTACTTC; CDR3 protein: CASSLTLAGGPPYEQYF
J gene: TRBJ2-1; D gene: .; V gene: TRBV4-2; clone size: few; CDR3 DNA: TGTGCCAGCAGCCAAGCGGGAGCGGGTGAGCAGTTCTTC; CDR3 protein: CASSQAGAGEQFF
J gene: TRBJ2-7; D gene: TRBD1; V gene: TRBV27; clone size: .; CDR3 DNA: TGTGCCAGCAGCGTCAGGGGGAAATCCTACGAGCAGTACTTC; CDR3 protein: CASSVRGKSYEQYF
J gene: TRBJ1-6; D gene: TRBD1; V gene: TRBV11-2; clone size: .; CDR3 DNA: TGTGCCAGCAGCTTATGGGGGCCGGACAGGACGATACCCCTCCACTTT; CDR3 protein: CASSLWGPDRTIPLHF
J gene: TRBJ2-5; D gene: .; V gene: TRBV2; clone size: .; CDR3 DNA: TGTGCCAGCAGTGAAGCGCTTGTGGGGAGAACAGAGACCCAGTACTTC; CDR3 protein: CASSEALVGRTETQYF
J gene: TRBJ1-1; D gene: .; V gene: TRBV2; clone size: .; CDR3 DNA: TGTGCCAGCAGTGAAGCGGCCGTGAACACTGAAGCTTTCTTT; CDR3 protein: CASSEAAVNTEAFF
J gene: TRBJ1-4; D gene: TRBD1; V gene: TRBV25-1; clone size: .; CDR3 DNA: TGTGCCAGCAGTGAAAATTGGACAGGGAGGGAAAAACTGTTTTTT; CDR3 protein: CASSENWTGREKLFF
J gene: TRBJ1-1; D gene: .; V gene: TRBV6-5; clone size: .; CDR3 DNA: TGTGCCAGCAGTTACTCCGGCGGGGGTTGGGGCACTGAAGCTTTCTTT; CDR3 protein: CASSYSGGGWGTEAFF
J gene: TRBJ1-1; D gene: .; V gene: TRBV5-6; clone size: .; CDR3 DNA: TGTGCCAGCAGCTTAGAAGTGGTACGGGAAAACGCTGAAGCTTTCTTT; CDR3 protein: CASSLEVVRENAEAFF
J gene: TRBJ1-2; D gene: .; V gene: TRBV27; clone size: .; CDR3 DNA: TGTGCCAGCAGTCCGCGGGAGGGCTATAGCTATGGCTACACCTTC; CDR3 protein: CASSPREGYSYGYTF
J gene: TRBJ2-7; D gene: TRBD2; V gene: TRBV27; clone size: .; CDR3 DNA: TGTGCCAGCAGTTGGGGGGGCGGGAGGGCTACGCGCGAGCAGTACTTC; CDR3 protein: CASSWGGGRATREQYF
J gene: TRBJ2-2; D gene: TRBD2; V gene: TRBV5-4; clone size: .; CDR3 DNA: TGTGCCCGCTTGGGAGGGCACACCGGGGAGCTGTTTTTT; CDR3 protein: CARLGGHTGELFF
J gene: TRBJ1-1; D gene: .; V gene: TRBV7-6; clone size: .; CDR3 DNA: TGTGCCAGCAGCCTCGACAAGCTGGGGGCCTGGAACACTGAAGCTTTCTTT; CDR3 protein: CASSLDKLGAWNTEAFF
J gene: TRBJ2-7; D gene: .; V gene: TRBV4-1; clone size: .; CDR3 DNA: TGCGCCAGCAGCTCTTGGGCGGCGGGGGCCTACTACGAGCAGTACTTC; CDR3 protein: CASSSWAAGAYYEQYF
J gene: TRBJ2-1; D gene: .; V gene: TRBV7-2; clone size: .; CDR3 DNA: TGTGCCAGCAGCTCACCAGCCGGACTCGAGCAGTTCTTC; CDR3 protein: CASSSPAGLEQFF
J gene: TRBJ2-5; D gene: .; V gene: TRBV7-2; clone size: .; CDR3 DNA: TGTGCCAGCCGAGGGGGACAAGAGACCCAGTACTTC; CDR3 protein: CASRGGQETQYF
J gene: TRBJ2-1; D gene: .; V gene: TRBV19; clone size: .; CDR3 DNA: TGTGCCAGTAGTATAGGCCTAGCCAATGAGCAGTTCTTC; CDR3 protein: CASSIGLANEQFF
J gene: TRBJ1-6; D gene: .; V gene: TRBV21-1; clone size: .; CDR3 DNA: TGTGCCAGTGCAGGGGACACCTATAATTCACCCCTCCACTTT; CDR3 protein: CASAGDTYNSPLHF
J gene: TRBJ1-2; D gene: .; V gene: TRBV15; clone size: once; CDR3 DNA: TGTGCCACCAGCAGAGTAGGGAGGCGGGGCTACACCTTC; CDR3 protein: CATSRVGRRGYTF
J gene: TRBJ1-1; D gene: TRBD1; V gene: TRBV6-5; clone size: .; CDR3 DNA: TGTGCCAGCAGGCAGACAGGGGGCACTGAAGCTTTCTTT; CDR3 protein: CASRQTGGTEAFF
J gene: TRBJ1-5; D gene: .; V gene: TRBV27; clone size: .; CDR3 DNA: TGTGCCACCTCGGACAGAAGCAATCAGCCCCAGCATTTT; CDR3 protein: CATSDRSNQPQHF
J gene: TRBJ2-1; D gene: .; V gene: TRBV21-1; clone size: .; CDR3 DNA: TGTGCCAGCAGCAAAACGACAGGCCGCTACAATGAGCAGTTCTTC; CDR3 protein: CASSKTTGRYNEQFF
J gene: TRBJ2-7; D gene: TRBD2; V gene: TRBV5-1; clone size: .; CDR3 DNA: TGCGCCAGCAGCTTGGGTCACTCCGGGACTAGCGACCCATACTTC; CDR3 protein: CASSLGHSGTSDPYF
J gene: TRBJ2-2; D gene: TRBD2; V gene: TRBV4-1; clone size: .; CDR3 DNA: TGCGCCAGCAGCTCCATGAGGACTAGCGGGAGTTCGGGCGCCGGGGAGCTGTTTTTT; CDR3 protein: CASSSMRTSGSSGAGELFF
J gene: TRBJ2-1; D gene: TRBD2; V gene: TRBV11-3; clone size: .; CDR3 DNA: TGTGCCAGCAGCTTAGAGGGGCGGGAGGGGTCCTACAATGAGCAGTTCTTC; CDR3 protein: CASSLEGREGSYNEQFF
J gene: TRBJ2-7; D gene: TRBD2; V gene: TRBV11-2; clone size: .; CDR3 DNA: TGTGCCAGCAGCTTAGAAGGCGGGAGGTTCCACGAGCAGTACTTC; CDR3 protein: CASSLEGGRFHEQYF
J gene: TRBJ1-4; D gene: .; V gene: TRBV2; clone size: .; CDR3 DNA: TGTGCCAGCAGTGACTCCGGTCCCGTGGAAAAACTGTTTTTT; CDR3 protein: CASSDSGPVEKLFF
J gene: TRBJ2-1; D gene: .; V gene: TRBV15; clone size: .; CDR3 DNA: TGTGCCACCAGCCCCGTCGCGGGCGCGTCCTACAATGAGCAGTTCTTC; CDR3 protein: CATSPVAGASYNEQFF
J gene: TRBJ1-1; D gene: TRBD1; V gene: TRBV5-5; clone size: .; CDR3 DNA: TGTGCCAGCACCGGGACAGGGAGGGCTGAAGCTTTCTTT; CDR3 protein: CASTGTGRAEAFF